What follows are 16 T cell receptor beta chains derived from one specimen sequenced in a study of metastatic and nonmetastatic thyroid tumors. The entire patient cohort was treatment-naive prior to thyroid surgery. TCRdb reanalyzed the PCR reads via MiXCR. The sample yields under 95,000 clones, 7.5% to 9% seen once. The source material was blood. Receptor source: a female donor with papillary thyroid cancer or a benign thyroid nodule (not recorded which). Some clones in this sample may be carry-over from other donors' samples.

This clone was seen ten or more times. The gene calls are TRBV30 and TRBJ1-2, with TRBD1 identical over 8 bases. Losses at the gene ends were 5 bases for V and 4 bases for J; bases not matched to a gene: 6. This CDR3 is built from 13 residues. The germline V gene encodes CDR1 GTSNPN and CDR2 SVGIG (reference sequence). CDR3 in amino acids: CAWARDRPYGYTF. CDR3 sequence (DNA): TGTGCCTGGGCCCGGGACAGGCCCTATGGCTACACCTTC. The full variable domain, in which reference TRBV30 and TRBJ1-2 provide the parts outside the CDR3, is SQTIHQWPATLVQPVGSPLSLECTVEGTSNPNLYWYRQAAGRGLQLLFYSVGIGQISSEVPQNLSASRPQDRQFILSSKKLLLSDSGFYLCAWARDRPYGYTFGSGTRLTVV.

The chain recombines TRBV5-1 with TRBJ2-1; D not certain. The CDR3 length is 14 residues. The V end lost 6 bases, the J end lost 11 bases, and 21 bases lay between the germline ends. CDR1 is SGHRS and CDR2 is YFSETQ in the germline V gene. CDR3 in amino acids: CASTPSLVADKQFF. In nucleotides, the CDR3 is TGCGCCAGCACCCCGAGTTTGGTAGCAGATAAGCAGTTCTTC.

This clone was seen at least ten times. V is TRBV18 and J is TRBJ1-4, with TRBD1 identical over 7 bases. The CDR3 loop spans 16 amino acids. The trim removed 3 bases at V and 0 bases at J, leaving 4 bases unmatched. Germline V gene sequence: CDR1 KGHSH, CDR2 LQKENI. The CDR3 loop reads CASSPWTGTTNEKLFF. The CDR3 region has the DNA TGTGCCAGCTCACCCTGGACAGGTACAACTAATGAAAAACTGTTTTTT.

Comment on this clone: Possible read error: a much larger clone is one base away. This sequence joins TRBV15 and TRBJ2-5; TRBD1 aligns across 7 bases. Looked up from germline, CDR1 is LNHNV and CDR2 is YYDKDF (reference sequence). This CDR3 region has 13 residues. The trim removed 9 bases at V and 4 bases at J, leaving 8 bases unmatched. CDR3 sequence (DNA): TGTGCCACAGCGACAGGGTGCGGAGAGACCCAGTACTTC. It encodes CATATGCGETQYF.

The V and J genes are TRBV9 and TRBJ1-1, with TRBD1 identical over 7 bases. The germline V gene has CDR1 SGDLS and CDR2 YYNGEE. CDR3 length equals 13 residues. The junction had 2 bases not matched to a gene; V was cut back by 3 bases and J by 3 bases. CDR3: CASSGQGDTEAFF. The CDR3 DNA follows: TGTGCCAGCAGCGGACAGGGTGACACTGAAGCTTTCTTT.

This clone was picked up a small number of times. The same CDR3 also results from other DNA sequences found in this sample. The rearrangement joins TRBV18 to TRBJ1-1; D remains ambiguous. Germline values: CDR1 KGHSH, CDR2 LQKENI. The CDR3 is made up of 14 amino acids. Trimming stripped 5 bases from V and 2 bases from J, with 12 bases between. The CDR3 DNA follows: TGTGCCAGCTCAGCGGCATCGGACAACACTGAAGCTTTCTTT. Amino acids: CASSAASDNTEAFF. Looking up the rest from reference TRBV18 and TRBJ1-1 gives the full variable domain: NAGVMQNPRHLVRRRGQEARLRCSPMKGHSHVYWYRQLPEEGLKFMVYLQKENIIDESGMPKERFSAEFPKEGPSILRIQQVVRGDSAAYFCASSAASDNTEAFFGQGTRLTVV.

This clone was picked up many times. The rearrangement uses TRBV27 and TRBJ2-7; no clear D. The CDR3 is 11 residues long. V was trimmed by 6 bases and J by 5 bases, leaving 8 bases between them. Germline V gene data show CDR1 as MNHEY and CDR2 as SMNVEV (reference sequence). The CDR3 region is CASRSVNEQYF. DNA of the CDR3: TGTGCCAGCAGATCTGTTAACGAGCAGTACTTC.

This clone was counted a few times. Germline is not matched at one junction end, which may reflect a read error. This chain uses TRBV5-1 with TRBJ1-1, with D unclear. Germline V CDR1 and CDR2: SGHRS, YFSETQ. CDR3 length: 13 residues. In DNA, the CDR3 is TGCTCCAGCAGCTCGGACCCTAGCACTGAAGCTTTCTTT. This encodes CSSSSDPSTEAFF.

This clone was picked up many times. This chain links TRBV11-2 with TRBJ2-7, with 10 bases matching TRBD1. Germline V gene data show CDR1 as SGHAT and CDR2 as FQNNGV. V was clipped by 1 base and J by 2 bases; unmatched bases: 11. This CDR3 region has 18 residues. The CDR3 loop reads CASSLGPLGTGATYEQYF. CDR3 bases: TGTGCCAGCAGCTTAGGTCCCCTGGGGACAGGGGCCACCTACGAGCAGTACTTC.

This clone came up many times. The chain joins TRBV6-2 or TRBV6-3 to TRBJ1-5; D ambiguous. Germline loops: CDR1 MNHEY, CDR2 SVGEGT. V was trimmed by 2 bases and J by 9 bases, leaving 17 bases between them. The CDR3 has 15 residues. This chain's CDR3 is CASSYLAEMEVPQHF. The CDR3 DNA is TGTGCCAGCAGTTACCTCGCTGAGATGGAGGTGCCCCAGCATTTT.

The rearrangement joins TRBV11-3 to TRBJ2-3; unclear D gene. V was pared by 1 base and J by 6 bases, with 8 bases between. CDR3 length equals 13 residues. The germline CDR1 and CDR2 sequences are SGHNT and YENEEA. The CDR3 protein is CASSLVPADTQYF. The CDR3 coding sequence is TGTGCCAGCAGCTTAGTTCCAGCGGATACGCAGTATTTT. The whole variable domain, filled in from reference TRBV11-3 and TRBJ2-3, reads EAGVVQSPRYKIIEKKQPVAFWCNPISGHNTLYWYLQNLGQGPELLIRYENEEAVDDSQLPKDRFSAERLKGVDSTLKIQPAELGDSAVYLCASSLVPADTQYFGPGTRLTVL.

This clone appeared a few times. Since a much larger clone is just one base distant, this may be a read error. The chain has TRBV12-5 and TRBJ2-1; D is perhaps TRBD2 (5 bases). CDR3 size: 12 residues. In germline, CDR1 is LGHNT, CDR2 FRNRAP. This chain's CDR3 is CTSGLTPYEQFF. Here the CDR3 DNA reads TGTACTAGTGGTTTAACGCCGTATGAGCAGTTCTTC.

This clone was seen ten or more times. The chain is built from TRBV4-1 and TRBJ1-5; D uncertain. With 3 bases removed from V and 3 bases from J, the gap between germline ends came to 6 bases. The CDR3 totals 13 residues. Germline assignment: CDR1 MGHRA and CDR2 YSYEKL. The CDR3: CASSHGPNQPQHF. DNA for the CDR3: TGCGCCAGCAGCCATGGCCCCAATCAGCCCCAGCATTTT.

This clone was detected ten times or more. The rearrangement uses TRBV5-4 and TRBJ2-2, with 14 bases identical to TRBD2. This CDR3 has 17 residues. Germline CDR1 SGHNT, CDR2 YYREEE (reference sequence). J gave up 4 bases and V 0 bases, and 2 bases lay outside the gene matches. The CDR3 loop is CASSLGLAGGRTGELFF. CDR3 coding DNA: TGTGCCAGCAGCTTGGGACTAGCGGGGGGGCGCACCGGGGAGCTGTTTTTT. Supplemented by reference TRBV5-4 and TRBJ2-2, the full variable domain reads ETGVTQSPTHLIKTRGQQVTLRCSSQSGHNTVSWYQQALGQGPQFIFQYYREEENGRGNFPPRFSGLQFPNYSSELNVNALELDDSALYLCASSLGLAGGRTGELFFGEGSRLTVL.

This clone was seen repeatedly, ten times or more. V is TRBV4-2 and J is TRBJ2-2; 9 positions agree with TRBD1. Germline values: CDR1 LGHNA, CDR2 YNFKEQ. CDR3 size: 15 residues. The trim removed 3 bases at V and 5 bases at J, leaving 4 bases unmatched. The CDR3 coding sequence is TGTGCCAGCAGCCAGCCGGGACAGGGAACCGGGGAGCTGTTTTTT. Protein sequence: CASSQPGQGTGELFF.

This clone occurred a few times. The chain is built from TRBV6-1 and TRBJ2-5, with 9 nucleotides matching TRBD2. Trimming at V came to 2 bases and at J to 5 bases, leaving 6 bases not matched to a gene. CDR1 MNHNS and CDR2 SASEGT come from the germline V gene. This CDR3 comprises 15 residues. CDR3 sequence: CASSESGGGAETQYF. In DNA, the CDR3 is TGTGCCAGCAGTGAATCGGGCGGGGGGGCCGAGACCCAGTACTTC.